The clone carrying this T cell receptor beta chain was observed at least ten times. The data belong to a study of T-cell reconstitution after alpha-beta-depleted transplantation in children. This CDR3 spans 14 amino acids. The germline gives CDR1 LGHDT, CDR2 YNNKEL (reference sequence). With 1 base removed from V and 5 bases from J, the gap between germline ends came to 10 bases. Unique molecular identifiers were built into the TCRbeta library. Each CDR3 protein gets one entry after TCRdb re-called the PCR reads with MiXCR. The table records about 340,000 distinct CDR3 sequences, 13% of them present only once.

The J gene is TRBJ2-3, the V gene TRBV3-1, with no clear D. Sequencing was performed on PBMCs, taken from the stem cell graft. This TCR came from a human donor who donated a stem cell graft to a child with Fanconi anemia. The CDR3 here is CASSQGPVRDTQYF. The CDR3 DNA reads as TGTGCCAGCAGCCAAGGGCCAGTACGAGATACGCAGTATTTT.